This T cell receptor (beta chain) was recorded in a study of blood T cell dynamics during melanoma immunotherapy. Time point described: pre-treatment baseline. CDR1 and CDR2 from the germline V gene are SGHRS and YFSETQ. After removal of 4 bases from V and 1 base from J, the junction contained 8 bases not matched to a gene. This CDR3 has 15 amino acids. Using immunoSEQ multiplex PCR, the repertoire was profiled, and TCRdb retains in-frame clones only, with some absent. The sample gives about 6,700 clones, around 80% of which show up once; around 33% is in the top ten. Sequencing was performed on blood, taken from a patient treated with checkpoint blockade. The TCR originated in a human donor with melanoma. Some clones in this sample may be carry-over from other donors' samples. This chain connects TRBV5-1 to TRBJ2-7; the match to TRBD2 covers 7 bases. CDR3 in DNA: TGCGCCAGCAGCGTCGGGGTAGCGGGTTCCTACGAGCAGTACTTC. This translates into CASSVGVAGSYEQYF.